This TCR beta chain emerged from a study of immune evolution from preneoplasia to lung adenocarcinoma. In this sample, this clone turned up a few times. Its antigen is as yet unknown. CDR3 length: 14 residues. CDR1 is MDHEN, CDR2 SYDVKM, per germline. Trimming removed 5 bases from V and 4 bases from J, with 12 bases in between. H&E slides confirmed each diagnosis, reviewed by two pathologists independently. Produced via immunoSEQ multiplex PCR; TCRdb's table is partial and in-frame only. The top ten hold just under 3% of the sample, which has about 15,000 clones, roughly 80% seen once. General study results and limits: Top clone frequencies peaked in normal lung, apparently declining through invasive adenocarcinoma.

Sequencing input: FFPE minimally invasive lung adenocarcinoma tissue. The chain carries TRBV28 and TRBJ1-3, with D maybe TRBD1 (5 bases). This receptor was obtained from a person between 60 and 80 years old with lung adenocarcinoma. This CDR3 reads CASSPDNPGNTIYF. The CDR3 DNA follows: TGTGCCAGCAGTCCGGACAATCCCGGAAACACCATATATTTT.